The subject of this entry is one TCR beta chain. The data derive from a study of blood T cell repertoires in COVID-19. Across the whole study: The origin of the acute and convalescent COVID-19 samples was the United States, Italy and Spain. PBMCs, B-cell-depleted T cells, or T cells provided the cDNA or gDNA that made up the material.

The CDR3 spans 14 residues. V was cut by 4 bases and J by 2 bases, with 10 bases left in between. CDR1 is SGHNT and CDR2 is YENEEA in the germline V gene. In the original processing: Counts of nucleated cells, estimated from reference gene primer amplification, were obtained. Generated by immunoSEQ multiplex PCR, the TCRdb table keeps only in-frame clones and is missing some. That table gives V, J and clone size, and the DNA gave D and trimming. This table has more than 250,000 clones, around 90% appearing once. The clonotype was recovered from a man aged 18 to 29 who had recovered from COVID-19. The rearrangement links TRBV11-3 to TRBJ2-3; weak D call: TRBD1 (5 bases). Sample: peripheral blood. CDR3 sequence reads: CASSSTDNTDTQYF. As DNA, the CDR3 is TGTGCCAGCAGCTCGACAGACAACACAGATACGCAGTATTTT.